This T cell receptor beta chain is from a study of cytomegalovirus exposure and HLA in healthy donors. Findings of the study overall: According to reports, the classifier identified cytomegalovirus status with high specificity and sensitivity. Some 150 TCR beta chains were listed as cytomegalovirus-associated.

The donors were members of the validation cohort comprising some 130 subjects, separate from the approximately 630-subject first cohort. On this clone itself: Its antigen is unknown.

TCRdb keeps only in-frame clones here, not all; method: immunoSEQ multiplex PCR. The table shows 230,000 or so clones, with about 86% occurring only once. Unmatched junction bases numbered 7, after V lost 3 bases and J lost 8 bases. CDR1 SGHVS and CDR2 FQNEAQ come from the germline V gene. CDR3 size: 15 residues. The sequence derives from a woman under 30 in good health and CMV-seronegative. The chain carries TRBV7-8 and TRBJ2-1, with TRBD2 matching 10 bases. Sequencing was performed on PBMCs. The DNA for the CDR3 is TGTGCCAGCAGCTTCCTCCTAGCGGGAGAGGATGAGCAGTTCTTC. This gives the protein CASSFLLAGEDEQFF.